Shown below are 10 T cell receptor beta chains from a single sample sequenced in a study of Graves' ophthalmopathy and Graves' hyperthyroidism. The TCR beta CDR3 regions underwent amplification from RNA transcripts. First-round RT-PCR relied on HTBI primers, and a second-round multiplex PCR came next. TCRdb recomputed calls from the multiplex PCR reads with MiXCR, one row per CDR3 protein. The table shows fewer than 650,000 distinct CDR3 sequences, with 22% occurring only once. The source material was peripheral blood. Source of these receptors: a woman younger than 35 with stable Graves' hyperthyroidism. Some clones in this sample may be carry-over from other donors' samples.

This clonotype was observed many times. The CDR3 sequence: CASSPPTTYEQYF. In DNA form, the CDR3 reads TGTGCCAGCAGCCCCCCTACGACCTACGAGCAGTACTTC. The chain combines TRBV7-8 with TRBJ2-7, with D unclear. Looked up from germline, CDR1 is SGHVS and CDR2 is FQNEAQ. This CDR3 comprises 13 residues. Trimming took 5 bases from V and 2 from J, leaving 10 bases between them.

There are many counts of this clonotype. The chain uses TRBV28 and TRBJ2-7; D not certain. Looked up from germline, CDR1 is MDHEN and CDR2 is SYDVKM. The V end was cut by 6 bases, the J end by 0 bases, with 12 bases between. The CDR3 sequence is 14 residues long. The CDR3 loop reads CASSTFPGSYEQYF. The CDR3 DNA is TGTGCCAGCAGCACCTTTCCGGGCTCCTACGAGCAGTACTTC.

As for this clonotype: Lacking the conserved final phenylalanine or tryptophan, this CDR3 likely reflects a read error. The V gene is TRBV11-2, the J gene TRBJ1-2; tentatively, D is TRBD1 (6 bases). The CDR3 has 13 residues. Germline V gives CDR1 SGHAT, CDR2 FQNNGV. Trimming stripped 7 bases from V and 6 bases from J, with 15 bases between. The CDR3 sequence is CASTTGGRDGYTL. In DNA form, the CDR3 reads TGTGCCAGCACAACTGGGGGGCGGGATGGCTACACCTTA.

The chain combines TRBV6-5 with TRBJ2-6, with D tentatively TRBD1 (6 bases). Trimming pared 4 bases from V and 4 bases from J, leaving 14 bases between. The CDR3 is 16 residues long. The germline V gene encodes CDR1 MNHEY and CDR2 SVGAGI. CDR3 sequence: CASSSPGTSGANVLTF. The CDR3 DNA is TGTGCCAGCAGTTCACCCGGGACATCCGGGGCCAACGTCCTGACTTTC.

The chain links TRBV27 to TRBJ2-7; 9 bases match TRBD2. Looked up from germline, CDR1 is MNHEY and CDR2 is SMNVEV (reference sequence). V shed 5 bases, J shed 3 bases, and the junction held 5 bases outside the gene matches. The CDR3 extends over 14 amino acids. The CDR3 loop reads CASSPQTSGYEQYF. The DNA of the CDR3 is TGTGCCAGCAGTCCGCAGACTAGCGGCTACGAGCAGTACTTC.

This clonotype was counted at least ten times. The chain employs TRBV27 and TRBJ1-6, with D perhaps TRBD1 (5 bases). CDR3 length: 12 residues. Germline V gene data show CDR1 as MNHEY and CDR2 as SMNVEV (reference sequence). Trimming removed 2 bases from V and 12 bases from J, with 8 bases in between. CDR3 region: CASSLQGLPLHF. The CDR3 nucleotides are TGTGCCAGCAGTTTACAGGGATTACCCCTCCACTTT.

Ten or more counts support this clonotype. The rearrangement uses TRBV20-1 and TRBJ1-2; possibly TRBD1 for D (5 bases). This CDR3 region has 11 residues. Per germline, CDR1 DFQATT and CDR2 SNEGSKA (reference sequence). The V and J ends lost 3 bases and 8 bases respectively, with 10 bases between them. The CDR3 coding sequence is TGCAGTGCTAGGGGGGGGAACGGCTACACCTTC. Translated: CSARGGNGYTF.

V usage is TRBV13 and J usage is TRBJ1-1; D possibly corresponds to TRBD1 (6 bases). V was clipped by 3 bases and J by 8 bases, with 16 bases between them. The CDR3 runs 14 residues. Germline V gives CDR1 PRHDT, CDR2 FYEKMQ (reference sequence). CDR3 bases: TGTGCCAGCAGCTTCAGACAGGCGGGCAGGGAAGCTTTCTTT. It yields the protein CASSFRQAGREAFF.

Only a few counts were recorded for this clonotype. The V call is TRBV18, the J call TRBJ2-5; TRBD2 is a possible D gene (6 bases). Germline CDR1 KGHSH, CDR2 LQKENI. The CDR3 spans 14 residues. Between the trimmed V and J ends, which lost 4 bases and 3 bases, there was a span of 12 bases. The CDR3 is CASSRRGQEETQYF. The CDR3 DNA reads as TGTGCCAGCTCACGGAGGGGTCAAGAAGAGACCCAGTACTTC.

This rearrangement joins TRBV3-1 to TRBJ1-2; possibly TRBD1 for D (6 bases). The CDR3 loop spans 15 amino acids. Germline CDR1 reads LGHDT; CDR2 reads YNNKEL (reference sequence). Between the trimmed V and J ends, which lost 4 bases and 4 bases, there was a span of 16 bases. CDR3 nucleotide sequence: TGTGCCAGCAGCCTACTTGGCGAGGGGGGCTATGGCTACACCTTC. This codes for CASSLLGEGGYGYTF.